A selection of T cell receptor beta chains follows, all from one sample in a study of blood T cells in healthy people across ages. MiXCR, run by TCRdb on the 5' RACE reads, gives a single entry per CDR3 protein. Altogether 650,000 to 900,000 distinct CDR3 sequences are present, less than 80% being singletons, with the ten largest covering around a quarter. The sequencing input was blood. The receptor set was obtained from a man aged 25-45 years in good health. Both conserved end residues are part of each CDR3. The D gene is left open where the match is weak. Some rows mark clone size as missing; the rest say once, few, many or name a class of expanded clone.

TRBV9	NA	TRBD2	TRBJ2-7	CASSVGGLAGGYEQYF	TGTGCCAGCAGCGTAGGGGGACTAGCGGGGGGATACGAGCAGTACTTC
TRBV11-2	NA	NA	TRBJ2-5	CASSLLGSPETQYF	TGTGCCAGCAGCTTGTTGGGCAGTCCAGAGACCCAGTACTTC
TRBV2	many	NA	TRBJ1-2	CASRVQVGNGYTF	TGTGCCAGCAGGGTCCAGGTTGGCAATGGCTACACCTTC
TRBV6-5	NA	TRBD1	TRBJ2-7	CASSLSGTGYYEQYF	TGTGCCAGCAGTTTATCCGGGACAGGTTACTACGAGCAGTACTTC
TRBV29-1	NA	TRBD2	TRBJ2-5	CSVDSLAGAKTQYF	TGCAGCGTTGATAGCCTAGCGGGGGCGAAGACCCAGTACTTC
TRBV6-5	NA	NA	TRBJ2-7	CASSDPVNSYEQYF	TGTGCCAGCAGTGACCCAGTTAATTCCTACGAGCAGTACTTC
TRBV6-6	NA	TRBD2	TRBJ2-5	CASSYGLAGGGETQYF	TGTGCCAGCAGTTATGGACTAGCGGGGGGCGGTGAGACCCAGTACTTC
TRBV11-1	NA	NA	TRBJ2-3	CASTPFINTDTQYF	TGTGCCAGCACCCCCTTCATCAACACAGATACGCAGTATTTT
TRBV5-5	NA	NA	TRBJ2-3	CASSLVGGARTDTQYF	TGTGCCAGCAGCTTGGTAGGGGGGGCCCGTACAGATACGCAGTATTTT
TRBV20-1	NA	NA	TRBJ1-6	CSAQGSSYNSPLHF	TGCAGTGCCCAAGGGAGCTCCTATAATTCACCCCTCCACTTT
TRBV7-2	few	NA	TRBJ1-2	CASSGGRESYGYTF	TGTGCCAGCAGCGGTGGGAGGGAAAGCTATGGCTACACCTTC
TRBV7-2	NA	NA	TRBJ1-4	CASSLGGETNEKLFF	TGTGCCAGCAGCTTAGGAGGAGAAACTAATGAAAAACTGTTTTTT
TRBV20-1	NA	NA	TRBJ2-5	CSARVPPSIYQETQYF	TGCAGTGCTAGAGTCCCACCCAGTATCTACCAAGAGACCCAGTACTTC
TRBV28	NA	NA	TRBJ2-7	CASSSSGLTLYEQYF	TGTGCCAGCAGTTCCTCGGGACTGACTCTCTACGAGCAGTACTTC
TRBV12-3/TRBV12-4	NA	TRBD2	TRBJ2-5	CASSATGTSGGRETQYF	TGTGCCAGCAGTGCAACCGGGACTAGCGGGGGTCGAGAGACCCAGTACTTC
TRBV24-1	NA	NA	TRBJ2-1	CATSKRWAWYNEQFF	TGTGCCACCAGTAAGAGGTGGGCTTGGTACAATGAGCAGTTCTTC
TRBV7-9	NA	TRBD2	TRBJ2-3	CASSFTSGGPDTQYF	TGTGCCAGCAGCTTTACTAGCGGGGGGCCCGATACGCAGTATTTT
TRBV25-1	many	NA	TRBJ1-1	CASSEGSRTLVGAFF	TGTGCCAGCAGTGAAGGTAGTAGAACACTCGTGGGGGCTTTCTTT
TRBV9	few	TRBD1	TRBJ1-4	CASSYQTGDAEKLFF	TGTGCCAGCAGCTACCAGACAGGGGATGCTGAAAAACTGTTTTTT
TRBV6-2/TRBV6-3	NA	NA	TRBJ2-7	CASSYRHSYEQYF	TGTGCCAGCAGTTACAGGCACAGCTACGAGCAGTACTTC
TRBV7-2	few	TRBD1	TRBJ2-5	CASSTQGGGETQYF	TGTGCCAGCAGCACACAGGGGGGCGGAGAGACCCAGTACTTC
TRBV12-3/TRBV12-4	NA	TRBD1	TRBJ1-5	CASRNNGQGGQPQHF	TGTGCCAGCAGGAATAACGGACAGGGCGGACAGCCCCAGCATTTT
TRBV10-3	NA	TRBD1	TRBJ1-2	CAISEDRGNYGYTF	TGTGCCATCAGTGAGGACAGGGGGAACTATGGCTACACCTTC
TRBV12-3/TRBV12-4	NA	NA	TRBJ1-5	CASSVAMGNQPQHF	TGTGCCAGCAGTGTAGCCATGGGGAATCAGCCCCAGCATTTT
TRBV4-2	NA	NA	TRBJ2-5	CASSQGGRQGETQYF	TGTGCCAGCAGCCAAGGGGGTCGGCAGGGAGAGACCCAGTACTTC
TRBV9	NA	NA	TRBJ2-7	CASSVGFLGAYYEQYF	TGTGCCAGCAGCGTGGGGTTTCTAGGGGCCTACTACGAGCAGTACTTC
TRBV27	NA	TRBD2	TRBJ2-1	CASSNRLAGSDEQFF	TGTGCCAGCAGTAACCGACTAGCGGGGTCTGATGAGCAGTTCTTC
TRBV28	NA	NA	TRBJ1-6	CASREGDLSYNSPLHF	TGTGCCAGCAGGGAGGGGGACCTCTCCTATAATTCACCCCTCCACTTT
TRBV20-1	NA	NA	TRBJ1-6	CSARTGSHNSPLHF	TGCAGTGCTAGAACAGGGAGCCATAATTCACCCCTCCACTTT
TRBV12-3/TRBV12-4	NA	NA	TRBJ2-7	CASSFEGAEQYF	TGTGCCAGCAGTTTCGAGGGAGCCGAGCAGTACTTC
TRBV6-2/TRBV6-3	NA	NA	TRBJ2-5	CASSYSTVRGTQYF	TGTGCCAGCAGTTACTCGACCGTGCGGGGGACCCAGTACTTC
TRBV6-2/TRBV6-3	NA	TRBD2	TRBJ2-1	CASSGTIYNEQFF	TGTGCCAGCAGCGGGACTATCTACAACGAGCAGTTCTTC
TRBV10-3	NA	NA	TRBJ2-3	CATIDRRESTDTQYF	TGTGCCACCATCGATCGGCGAGAAAGCACAGATACGCAGTATTTT
TRBV20-1	NA	NA	TRBJ2-6	CSARDWASSGANVLTF	TGCAGTGCTAGAGATTGGGCGAGCTCTGGGGCCAACGTCCTGACTTTC
TRBV20-1	NA	NA	TRBJ1-4	CSASAGDEKLFF	TGCAGTGCTAGTGCGGGGGATGAAAAACTGTTTTTT
TRBV9	NA	NA	TRBJ2-5	CASSVVGAEQETQYF	TGTGCTAGCAGCGTAGTGGGCGCGGAGCAAGAGACCCAGTACTTC
TRBV29-1	NA	TRBD1	TRBJ2-7	CSVARPSGTGGYEQYF	TGCAGCGTTGCCCGGCCGTCCGGGACAGGGGGCTACGAGCAGTACTTC
TRBV20-1	NA	NA	TRBJ2-3	CSANAGFGADTQYF	TGCAGTGCTAACGCGGGGTTTGGGGCAGATACGCAGTATTTT
TRBV5-6	NA	NA	TRBJ1-2	CASSWPDTRDYGYTF	TGTGCCAGCAGCTGGCCCGATACGAGGGACTATGGCTACACCTTC
TRBV5-1	NA	TRBD2	TRBJ2-1	CASSTSGTSGGNEQFF	TGCGCCAGCAGCACCTCAGGGACTAGCGGGGGAAATGAGCAGTTCTTC
TRBV2	few	TRBD1	TRBJ2-5	CASSPRDRMGETQYF	TGTGCCAGCAGTCCCCGGGACAGGATGGGGGAGACCCAGTACTTC
TRBV10-3	NA	TRBD1	TRBJ2-3	CAISDRDRAADTQYF	TGTGCCATCAGTGACCGGGACAGGGCCGCAGATACGCAGTATTTT
TRBV6-5	NA	NA	TRBJ2-7	CASSYSKSTYEQYF	TGTGCCAGCAGTTACTCGAAGTCTACCTACGAGCAGTACTTC
TRBV20-1	few	NA	TRBJ2-7	CSARYGRAASYEQYF	TGCAGTGCGAGGTACGGCCGTGCTGCTTCCTACGAGCAGTACTTC
TRBV7-6	few	NA	TRBJ2-6	CASRLGVSGANVLTF	TGTGCCAGCAGGCTCGGGGTATCTGGGGCCAACGTCCTGACTTTC
TRBV25-1	NA	NA	TRBJ2-1	CASSEGWGNEQFF	TGTGCCAGCAGTGAAGGGTGGGGGAATGAGCAGTTCTTC